A single T cell receptor beta chain is shown here with its context. The entry originates in a study of OX40 agonist ivuxolimab in advanced cancers. Looking at the study overall: Intravenous ivuxolimab at 0.01 to 10 mg/kg was given to patients every 2 weeks.

Produced via immunoSEQ multiplex PCR; TCRdb's table is partial and in-frame only. Altogether about 20,000 clones are present, about 90% being singletons, with the ten largest covering about three fifths. This CDR3 has 14 residues. The germline V and J ends were trimmed by 0 bases and 1 base, with 5 bases remaining between them. Germline V CDR1 and CDR2: SGHRS, YFSETQ. Here the sequenced sample was CD4+ or CD8+ T cells sorted from blood, taken in a trial of the OX40 agonist ivuxolimab. The origin of this receptor is an adult with an advanced solid tumor such as melanoma, head and neck, liver or kidney cancer. The J gene is TRBJ2-1, the V gene TRBV5-1; no firm D call. CDR3 sequence (DNA): TGCGCCAGCAGCTTGGTCGGATCCTACAATGAGCAGTTCTTC. It is translated as CASSLVGSYNEQFF.